A single sample is the source of the 30 T cell receptor beta chains below, sequenced in a study of vaccination effects on CD4 cells after COVID-19. Assay: immunoSEQ multiplex PCR; the TCRdb copy retains only in-frame clones and omits some. The data show fewer than 25,000 clones, approximately 70% seen once. Viral peptide pool expansion of antigen-specific CD4+ T cells preceded sequencing in the ViraFEST assay. The culture ran for less than 12 days, and then CD4+ T cells were isolated. Their antigens are not known. Here the sequenced sample was CD4+ T cells from PBMCs cultured with HCoV-229E spike peptides, taken before COVID-19 vaccination. The receptors shown here come from a human donor who received a COVID-19 vaccine.

The V call is TRBV5-1, the J call TRBJ2-1; D is possibly TRBD1 or TRBD2 (5 bases each). V was clipped by 4 bases and J by 8 bases, with 13 bases between them. CDR3 length equals 13 residues. Looked up from germline, CDR1 is SGHRS and CDR2 is YFSETQ. The CDR3 DNA is TGCGCCAGCAGCCTGGGACGAGGGGATGAGCAGTTCTTC. Translation gives CASSLGRGDEQFF.

The CDR3 loop reads CASRGRNNEKLFF. The CDR3 coding sequence is TGTGCCAGCAGAGGCAGGAACAATGAAAAACTGTTTTTT. This chain connects TRBV4-2 to TRBJ1-4; D is ambiguous. The germline V and J ends were trimmed by 6 bases and 5 bases, with 10 bases remaining between them. Germline V lookup: CDR1 LGHNA, CDR2 YNFKEQ. There are 13 residues in the CDR3.

The chain uses TRBV7-9 and TRBJ1-2; D is perhaps TRBD1 (6 bases). The CDR3 length is 14 residues. V lost 5 bases, J lost 7 bases, and 17 bases lay in between. CDR1 and CDR2 (germline): SEHNR, FQNEAQ (reference sequence). The CDR3: CASSKGGALGGYTF. CDR3 coding DNA: TGTGCCAGCAGCAAGGGGGGCGCCTTGGGTGGCTACACCTTC.

The chain uses TRBV5-1 and TRBJ2-5; no reliable D call. The CDR3 runs 14 residues. Trimming shortened V by 1 base and J by 5 bases, and 12 bases separated the two germline ends. CDR1 SGHRS and CDR2 YFSETQ come from the germline V gene. The CDR3 sequence: CASSLSSTHETQYF. CDR3 in DNA: TGCGCCAGCAGCTTGAGTTCGACGCACGAGACCCAGTACTTC. Using reference TRBV5-1 and TRBJ2-5 for the parts outside the CDR3, the full variable domain is KAGVTQTPRYLIKTRGQQVTLSCSPISGHRSVSWYQQTPGQGLQFLFEYFSETQRNKGNFPGRFSGRQFSNSRSEMNVSTLELGDSALYLCASSLSSTHETQYFGPGTRLLVL.

V gene TRBV29-1 combines with J gene TRBJ1-5; D is unclear. V was cut by 3 bases and J by 6 bases, with 12 bases left in between. Germline lookup yields CDR1 SQVTM and CDR2 ANQGSEA. This CDR3 is 13 amino acids long. CDR3 nucleotide sequence: TGCAGCGTTGACATAGGGTTGGGTCAGCCCCAGCATTTT. Amino acid sequence: CSVDIGLGQPQHF.

The chain employs TRBV7-2 and TRBJ2-1; 11 bases map to TRBD1. The CDR3 length is 17 residues. J gave up 4 bases and V 6 bases, and 11 bases lay outside the gene matches. Germline V gene data show CDR1 as SGHTA and CDR2 as FQGNSA. The DNA for the CDR3 is TGTGCCAGCAGGTTACCTTACCGGGACAGGGGGTACAATGAGCAGTTCTTC. Translating it yields CASRLPYRDRGYNEQFF.

This chain connects TRBV2 to TRBJ1-2; TRBD1 aligns across 9 bases. The CDR3 sequence is 13 residues long. CDR1 and CDR2 from the germline V gene are SNHLY and FYNNEI. After removal of 4 bases from V and 3 bases from J, the junction contained 0 bases not matched to a gene. This CDR3 reads CASSGQGDYGYTF. In nucleotides, the CDR3 is TGTGCCAGCAGTGGACAGGGGGACTATGGCTACACCTTC.

The chain is built from TRBV27 and TRBJ2-5; 13 bases align to TRBD2. J gave up 3 bases and V 6 bases, and 4 bases lay outside the gene matches. Germline lookup yields CDR1 MNHEY and CDR2 SMNVEV (reference sequence). The CDR3 sequence is 15 residues long. For the CDR3, the DNA is TGTGCCAGCAGACTAGCGGGAGGGAAAAAAGAGACCCAGTACTTC. It encodes CASRLAGGKKETQYF.

This clone has only one observation. This sequence joins TRBV11-2 and TRBJ2-1; the D gene is possibly TRBD1 (6 bases). With 1 base removed from V and 2 bases from J, the gap between germline ends came to 9 bases. The CDR3 covers 15 residues. CDR1 is SGHAT, CDR2 FQNNGV, per germline. The CDR3 DNA reads TGTGCCAGCAGCTTAGCCAGGGGTCCCTACAATGAGCAGTTCTTC. Translating it yields CASSLARGPYNEQFF.

The chain has TRBV7-8 and TRBJ1-4; 7 positions agree with TRBD1. Germline V gene lookup returns CDR1 SGHVS and CDR2 FQNEAQ. The CDR3 runs to 16 residues. V shed 0 bases and J 6 bases; nucleotides not matched to a gene: 7. CDR3 in amino acids: CASSLAGVRGYEKLFF. The CDR3 nucleotides are TGTGCCAGCAGCTTAGCGGGTGTCAGGGGGTATGAAAAACTGTTTTTT.

The J gene is TRBJ1-4, the V gene TRBV19, with D possibly matching TRBD1 (5 bases). The ends were cut back, 7 bases at V and 2 bases at J, with 20 bases in the middle. The length of the CDR3 is 17 residues. Germline V gene lookup returns CDR1 LNHDA and CDR2 SQIVND (reference sequence). This CDR3 reads CASTKTPGHLTNEKLFF. The DNA of the CDR3 is TGTGCCAGTACCAAAACCCCCGGACACCTTACTAATGAAAAACTGTTTTTT.

V usage is TRBV18 and J usage is TRBJ2-4; 11 positions match TRBD2. After removal of 1 base from V and 0 bases from J, the junction contained 8 bases not matched to a gene. The CDR3 is 19 amino acids. CDR1 KGHSH and CDR2 LQKENI come from the germline V gene. The chain's CDR3 is CASSPLGTSGSLAKNIQYF. In DNA, the CDR3 is TGTGCCAGCTCACCACTCGGGACTAGCGGTTCACTAGCCAAAAACATTCAGTACTTC. Full variable domain (remainder filled in from reference TRBV18 and TRBJ2-4): NAGVMQNPRHLVRRRGQEARLRCSPMKGHSHVYWYRQLPEEGLKFMVYLQKENIIDESGMPKERFSAEFPKEGPSILRIQQVVRGDSAAYFCASSPLGTSGSLAKNIQYFGAGTRLSVL.

The chain uses TRBV7-9 and TRBJ1-4, with TRBD1 matching over 11 bases. Germline CDR1 and CDR2: SEHNR and FQNEAQ (reference sequence). This CDR3 spans 15 amino acids. Germline trimming cut 0 bases from V and 7 bases from J; bases unmatched to any gene: 1. The CDR3 sequence is CASSLAGQGVEKLFF. The DNA of the CDR3 is TGTGCCAGCAGCTTAGCGGGACAGGGGGTTGAAAAACTGTTTTTT.

This chain uses TRBV7-2 with TRBJ2-7; D call uncertain. Germline assignment: CDR1 SGHTA and CDR2 FQGNSA. The CDR3 runs to 14 residues. V was clipped by 5 bases and J by 3 bases, with 14 bases between them. For the CDR3, the DNA is TGTGCCAGCAGCCATCAGGAGACCCGCTACGAGCAGTACTTC. Translated, it gives CASSHQETRYEQYF.

This chain connects TRBV3-1 (or the pseudogene TRBV3-2) to TRBJ2-5; the D is unclear. The CDR3 length is 12 residues. Trimming shortened V by 4 bases and J by 5 bases, and 8 bases separated the two germline ends. Germline V gene data show CDR1 as LGHDT and CDR2 as YNNKEL (reference sequence). CDR3: CASSRLGETQYF. The CDR3 DNA reads as TGTGCCAGCAGCCGTCTAGGCGAGACCCAGTACTTC.

This clone came up a few times. The chain recombines TRBV24-1 with TRBJ2-7, with D perhaps matching TRBD1 or TRBD2 (5 bases each). Trimming removed 6 bases from V and 4 bases from J, with 15 bases in between. Germline CDR1 reads KGHDR; CDR2 reads SFDVKD. The CDR3 is 14 residues long. The CDR3 is CATSPGTAHYEQYF. CDR3 DNA sequence: TGTGCCACCAGTCCAGGGACGGCACATTACGAGCAGTACTTC.

The chain is built from TRBV24-1 and TRBJ2-6; D may be TRBD1 (6 bases). Germline CDR1 reads KGHDR; CDR2 reads SFDVKD. V lost 4 bases to trimming and J lost 3 bases, with 12 bases between them. CDR3 length equals 16 residues. CDR3 bases: TGTGCCACCAGTGAGCCACAGGGCGGTGGGGCCAACGTCCTGACTTTC. It encodes CATSEPQGGGANVLTF.

As concerns this clone: The germline gene is not matched at one end of the junction; a read error may be the cause. The chain employs TRBV27 and TRBJ2-1, with 10 positions matching TRBD2. CDR1 is MNHEY, CDR2 SMNVEV, per germline (reference sequence). This CDR3 is built from 16 residues. CDR3 protein: CASSSPSGRADNKQFF. CDR3 coding DNA: TGTGCCAGCAGTTCCCCCAGCGGGAGGGCAGACAATAAGCAGTTCTTC.

This chain joins TRBV28 and TRBJ1-5; TRBD1 matches 7 bases. Germline loops: CDR1 MDHEN, CDR2 SYDVKM. The CDR3 loop spans 12 amino acids. CDR3: CVSGGRNQPQHF. CDR3 DNA sequence: TGTGTTTCAGGGGGGAGGAATCAGCCCCAGCATTTT.

The chain joins TRBV11-1 to TRBJ2-5, with TRBD2 matching 7 bases. V was clipped by 5 bases and J by 6 bases; unmatched bases: 9. The CDR3 is 14 amino acids. CDR1 and CDR2 (germline): SGHAT, FQDESV (reference sequence). The CDR3 loop is CASSPAGAKQTQYF. Written as DNA, the CDR3 is TGTGCCAGCAGCCCGGCGGGAGCGAAGCAGACCCAGTACTTC. Variable domain in full (rest from reference TRBV11-1 and TRBJ2-5): EAEVAQSPRYKITEKSQAVAFWCDPISGHATLYWYRQILGQGPELLVQFQDESVVDDSQLPKDRFSAERLKGVDSTLKIQPAELGDSAMYLCASSPAGAKQTQYFGPGTRLLVL.

V is TRBV10-2 and J is TRBJ2-7; 9 nucleotides align to TRBD2. Germline V gene data show CDR1 as WSHSY and CDR2 as SAAADI. The CDR3 is made up of 15 amino acids. The trim removed 7 bases at V and 0 bases at J, leaving 7 bases unmatched. CDR3 nucleotides: TGCGCCAGCAATTTTTTAGCGGGAGTCTCCTACGAGCAGTACTTC. Translated: CASNFLAGVSYEQYF.

This clone appeared a single time. The chain links TRBV5-1 to TRBJ1-2, with 8 bases that match TRBD1. Germline V gives CDR1 SGHRS, CDR2 YFSETQ. This CDR3 is 14 amino acids long. V was clipped by 4 bases and J by 7 bases; unmatched bases: 9. The CDR3 reads CASSAGNRGGGYTF. CDR3 nucleotides: TGCGCCAGCAGCGCCGGAAACAGGGGGGGTGGCTACACCTTC.

This sequence joins TRBV10-3 and TRBJ1-2; 9 bases agree with TRBD1. CDR1 and CDR2 (germline): ENHRY, SYGVKD. The CDR3 is 16 amino acids. The ends lost 10 bases at V and 3 bases at J; junction bases unmatched: 15. The CDR3 loop reads CATSIQQGAADYGYTF. CDR3 nucleotide sequence: TGTGCCACCTCAATTCAACAGGGGGCGGCTGACTATGGCTACACCTTC.

This chain connects TRBV18 to TRBJ2-2; 12 bases agree with TRBD2. V was clipped by 4 bases and J by 6 bases; unmatched bases: 6. CDR1 and CDR2 (germline): KGHSH, LQKENI. The CDR3 covers 16 residues. CDR3 DNA sequence: TGTGCCAGCTCACGACGGACTAGCGGGACGGCCGGGGAGCTGTTTTTT. It yields the protein CASSRRTSGTAGELFF.

The sample holds a few counts of this clone. V and J are TRBV10-1 and TRBJ2-1, with D perhaps TRBD1 or TRBD2 (5 bases each). V was pared by 4 bases and J by 1 base, with 26 bases between. The CDR3 covers 20 residues. Germline CDR1 WNHNN, CDR2 SYGVQD (reference sequence). This CDR3 is CASSGNNGVQGFRSYNEQFF. The CDR3 DNA reads as TGCGCCAGCAGTGGGAACAACGGGGTTCAGGGATTTAGGTCCTACAATGAGCAGTTCTTC.

The chain couples TRBV3-1 (or the pseudogene TRBV3-2) to TRBJ1-6, with TRBD1 matching 7 bases. This CDR3 region has 15 residues. J was trimmed by 5 bases and V by 4 bases; bases with no gene match: 5. Germline lookup yields CDR1 LGHDT and CDR2 YNNKEL (reference sequence). The CDR3 DNA is TGTGCCAGCAGCCCGGGACAGAATAATAATTCACCCCTCCACTTT. Its translation: CASSPGQNNNSPLHF.

This rearrangement joins TRBV7-8 to TRBJ1-4; D ambiguous. This CDR3 contains 15 residues. Germline V lookup: CDR1 SGHVS, CDR2 FQNEAQ. V lost 4 bases, J lost 2 bases, and 11 bases lay in between. The chain's CDR3 is CASSSGLGTNEKLFF. The CDR3 nucleotides are TGTGCCAGCAGCTCTGGTTTGGGGACTAATGAAAAACTGTTTTTT. Filled out from reference TRBV7-8 and TRBJ1-4, the complete variable domain reads GAGVSQSPRYKVAKRGQDVALRCDPISGHVSLFWYQQALGQGPEFLTYFQNEAQLDKSGLPSDRFFAERPEGSVSTLKIQRTQQEDSAVYLCASSSGLGTNEKLFFGSGTQLSVL.

V usage is TRBV6-5 and J usage is TRBJ1-2; D gene ambiguous. CDR1 is MNHEY and CDR2 is SVGAGI in the germline V gene. V was pared by 7 bases and J by 6 bases, with 15 bases between. This CDR3 contains 13 residues. The CDR3 DNA is TGTGCCAGCACTAAGGGAATTTTCGATGGCTACACCTTC. Its protein product is CASTKGIFDGYTF.

The chain is built from TRBV12-2 and TRBJ1-6; TRBD1 is taken as the D call from the table, unchecked against the DNA. TRBV12-2 is designated a pseudogene. CDR3 size: 16 residues. The DNA of the CDR3 is TGTGCAAGTCGCTTAGCGCGGGACAGAAATAATTCACCCCTCCACTTT. This encodes CASRLARDRNNSPLHF.

The chain links TRBV9 to TRBJ2-2, with D perhaps TRBD1 or TRBD2 (5 bases each). CDR3 length: 16 residues. In germline, CDR1 is SGDLS, CDR2 YYNGEE. V lost 4 bases to trimming and J lost 5 bases, with 18 bases between them. The CDR3 is CASSPLVGVTTGELFF. The DNA of the CDR3 is TGTGCCAGCAGCCCTCTCGTGGGGGTGACGACCGGGGAGCTGTTTTTT.